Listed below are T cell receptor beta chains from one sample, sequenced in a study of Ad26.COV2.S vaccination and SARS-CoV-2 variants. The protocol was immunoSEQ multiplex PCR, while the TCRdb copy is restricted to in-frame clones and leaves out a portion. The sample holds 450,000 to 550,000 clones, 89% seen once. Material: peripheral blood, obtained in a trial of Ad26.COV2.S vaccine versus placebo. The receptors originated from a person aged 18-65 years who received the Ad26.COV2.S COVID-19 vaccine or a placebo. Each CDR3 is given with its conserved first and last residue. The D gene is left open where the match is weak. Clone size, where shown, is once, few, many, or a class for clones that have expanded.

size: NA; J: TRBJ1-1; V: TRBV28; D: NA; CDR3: CASIPGTLRAEAFF; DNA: TGTGCCAGCATCCCCGGGACCCTGAGGGCTGAAGCTTTCTTT
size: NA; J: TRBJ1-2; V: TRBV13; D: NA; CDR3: CASSLDSSYGYTF; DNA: TGTGCCAGCAGCTTGGACAGCAGCTATGGCTACACCTTC
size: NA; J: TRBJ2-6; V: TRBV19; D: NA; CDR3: CASSIRVRSSGANVLTF; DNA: TGTGCCAGTAGTATTCGGGTCCGCAGCTCTGGGGCCAACGTCCTGACTTTC
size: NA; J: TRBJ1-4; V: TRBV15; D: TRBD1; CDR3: CATQWSGTGGYEKLFF; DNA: TGTGCCACCCAGTGGTCCGGGACAGGCGGGTACGAAAAACTGTTTTTT
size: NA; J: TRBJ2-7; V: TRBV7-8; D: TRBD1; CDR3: CASSLGDTGDAYEQYF; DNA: TGTGCCAGCAGCCTGGGGGACACAGGGGATGCCTACGAGCAGTACTTC
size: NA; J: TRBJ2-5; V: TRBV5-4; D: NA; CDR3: CASSPSIGENQETQYF; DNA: TGTGCCAGCAGCCCGAGTATTGGGGAAAACCAAGAGACCCAGTACTTC
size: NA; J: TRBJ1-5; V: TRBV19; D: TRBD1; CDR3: CASSLRDRLNQPQHF; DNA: TGTGCCAGTAGTCTCCGGGACAGGCTTAATCAGCCCCAGCATTTT
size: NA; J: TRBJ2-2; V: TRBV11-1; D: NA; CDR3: CASSSPGELFF; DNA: TGTGCCAGCAGCTCTCCCGGGGAGCTGTTTTTT
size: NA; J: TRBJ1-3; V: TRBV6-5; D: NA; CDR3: CASIYGIDSGNTIYF; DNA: TGTGCCAGCATTTACGGAATCGACTCTGGAAACACCATATATTTT
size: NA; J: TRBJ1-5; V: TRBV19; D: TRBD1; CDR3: CASSITGTGPSNQPQHF; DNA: TGTGCCAGTAGTATAACTGGGACAGGGCCTAGCAATCAGCCCCAGCATTTT
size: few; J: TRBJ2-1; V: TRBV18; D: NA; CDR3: CASSPSGWDEQFF; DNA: TGTGCCAGCTCACCGTCAGGGTGGGATGAGCAGTTCTTC
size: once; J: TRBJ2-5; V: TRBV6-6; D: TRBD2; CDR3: CASRAGGRQETQYF; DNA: TGTGCCAGCAGGGCGGGAGGGCGCCAAGAGACCCAGTACTTC
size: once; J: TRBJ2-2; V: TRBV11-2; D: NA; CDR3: CASSLAGGELFF; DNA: TGTGCCAGCAGCTTAGCGGGAGGGGAGCTGTTTTTT
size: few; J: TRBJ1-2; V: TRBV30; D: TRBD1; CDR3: CACGLQGNRRYTF; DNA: TGTGCCTGTGGATTACAGGGGAATAGGCGCTACACCTTC
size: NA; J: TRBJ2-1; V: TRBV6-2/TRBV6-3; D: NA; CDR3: CASNPGAALFGEQFF; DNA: TGTGCCAGCAACCCAGGGGCTGCCCTCTTCGGTGAGCAGTTCTTC
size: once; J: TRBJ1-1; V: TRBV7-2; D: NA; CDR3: CASSPRRGGWDSEAFF; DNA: TGTGCCAGCAGCCCTAGGAGGGGGGGATGGGATTCTGAAGCTTTCTTT
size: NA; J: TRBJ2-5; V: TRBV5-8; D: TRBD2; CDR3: CASSLLAGSEETQYF; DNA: TGTGCCAGCAGCTTACTAGCGGGGTCCGAAGAGACCCAGTACTTC
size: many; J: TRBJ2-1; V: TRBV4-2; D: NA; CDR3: CASSQDSAGTGRDEQFF; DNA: TGTGCCAGCAGCCAAGATAGCGCGGGTACGGGAAGGGATGAGCAGTTCTTC
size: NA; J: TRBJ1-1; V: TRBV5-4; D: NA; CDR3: CASSSGRNTEAFF; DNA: TGTGCCAGCAGCTCTGGACGGAACACTGAAGCTTTCTTT
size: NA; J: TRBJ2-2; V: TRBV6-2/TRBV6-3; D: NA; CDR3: CASSYPGTRATGELFF; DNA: TGTGCCAGCAGTTACCCCGGGACCCGGGCCACCGGGGAGCTGTTTTTT
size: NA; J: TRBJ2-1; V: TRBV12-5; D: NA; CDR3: CASAQTGDYNEQFF; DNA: TGTGCTAGTGCCCAAACCGGGGACTACAATGAGCAGTTCTTC
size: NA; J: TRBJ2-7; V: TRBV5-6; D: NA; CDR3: CASSWLEESYEQYF; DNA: TGTGCCAGCAGCTGGCTCGAGGAATCCTACGAGCAGTACTTC
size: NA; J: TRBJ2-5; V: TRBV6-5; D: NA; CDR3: CASSYRPNQETQYF; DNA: TGTGCCAGCAGTTACCGGCCGAACCAAGAGACCCAGTACTTC
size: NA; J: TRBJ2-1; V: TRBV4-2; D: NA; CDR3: CASSQQLANNEQFF; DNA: TGTGCCAGCAGCCAACAGCTAGCGAACAATGAGCAGTTCTTC
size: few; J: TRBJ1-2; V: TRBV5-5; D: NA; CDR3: CASSYGVYGYTF; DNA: TGTGCCAGCAGCTACGGAGTCTATGGCTACACCTTC
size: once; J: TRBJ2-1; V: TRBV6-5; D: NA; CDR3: CASSYVAGGYNEQFF; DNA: TGTGCCAGCAGTTACGTAGCAGGGGGGTACAATGAGCAGTTCTTC
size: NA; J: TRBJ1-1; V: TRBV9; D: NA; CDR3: CASSGSGGEAFF; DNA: TGTGCCAGCAGCGGTTCGGGAGGGGAAGCTTTCTTT
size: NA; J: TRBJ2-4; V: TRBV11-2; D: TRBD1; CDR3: CASSSDRGNIQYF; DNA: TGTGCCAGCAGCTCAGACAGGGGAAACATTCAGTACTTC
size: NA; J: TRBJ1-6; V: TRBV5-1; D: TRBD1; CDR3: CASSLQGNNSPLHF; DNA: TGCGCCAGCAGCTTACAGGGGAATAATTCACCCCTCCACTTT
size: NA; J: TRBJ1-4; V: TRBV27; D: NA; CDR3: CASRTLPNEKLFF; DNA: TGTGCCAGCAGGACTTTACCAAATGAAAAACTGTTTTTT
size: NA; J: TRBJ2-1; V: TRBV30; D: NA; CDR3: CAWTRDGYNEQFF; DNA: TGTGCCTGGACACGAGACGGCTACAATGAGCAGTTCTTC
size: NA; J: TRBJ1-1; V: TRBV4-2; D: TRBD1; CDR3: CASSDRGWNTEAFF; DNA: TGTGCCAGCAGCGACAGGGGATGGAACACTGAAGCTTTCTTT
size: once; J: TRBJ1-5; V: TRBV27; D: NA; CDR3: CASSPQTEYSNQPQHF; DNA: TGTGCCAGCAGTCCACAGACAGAATATAGCAATCAGCCCCAGCATTTT
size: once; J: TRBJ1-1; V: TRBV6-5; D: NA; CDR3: CASSRYPRNTEAFF; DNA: TGTGCCAGCAGCCGGTATCCTAGGAACACTGAAGCTTTCTTT
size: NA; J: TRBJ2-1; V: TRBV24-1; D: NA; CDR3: CATSGLWRDNEQFF; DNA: TGTGCCACCAGTGGGCTCTGGAGGGACAATGAGCAGTTCTTC
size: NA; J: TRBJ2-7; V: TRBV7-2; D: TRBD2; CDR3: CASSPGGAGGLYEQYF; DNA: TGTGCCAGCAGCCCTGGGGGGGCGGGGGGCCTCTACGAGCAGTACTTC
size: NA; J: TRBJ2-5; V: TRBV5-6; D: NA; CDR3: CASSPDFGRGETQYF; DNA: TGTGCCAGCAGCCCAGATTTCGGGCGTGGGGAGACCCAGTACTTC
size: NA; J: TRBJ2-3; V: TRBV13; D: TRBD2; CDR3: CASSPPTSGGVTDTQYF; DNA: TGTGCCAGCAGCCCGCCGACTAGCGGGGGTGTCACAGATACGCAGTATTTT
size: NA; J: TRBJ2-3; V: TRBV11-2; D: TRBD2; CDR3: CASSLSLAGGGLDTQYF; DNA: TGTGCCAGCAGCTTATCACTAGCGGGAGGAGGTCTTGACACGCAGTATTTT
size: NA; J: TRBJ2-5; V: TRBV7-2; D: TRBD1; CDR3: CASSLLGQQETQYF; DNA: TGTGCCAGCAGCTTATTGGGACAGCAAGAGACCCAGTACTTC
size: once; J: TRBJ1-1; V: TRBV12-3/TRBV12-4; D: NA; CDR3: CASSTRVNTEAFF; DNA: TGTGCCAGCAGTACCAGGGTGAACACTGAAGCTTTCTTT
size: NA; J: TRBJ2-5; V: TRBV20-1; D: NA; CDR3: CSPWSRETQYF; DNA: TGCAGTCCGTGGTCCCGAGAGACCCAGTACTTC
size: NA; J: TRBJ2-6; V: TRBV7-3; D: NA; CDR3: CASSPQNSGANVLTF; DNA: TGTGCCAGCAGCCCTCAGAACTCTGGGGCCAACGTCCTGACTTTC
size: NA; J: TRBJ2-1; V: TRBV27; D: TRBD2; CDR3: CASSGGLAYTYNEQFF; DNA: TGTGCCAGCAGCGGTGGACTAGCGTACACCTACAATGAGCAGTTCTTC
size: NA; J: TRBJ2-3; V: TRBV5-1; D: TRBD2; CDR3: CASSLRGGATSTDTQYF; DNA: TGCGCCAGCAGCCTGCGGGGGGGAGCGACTAGCACAGATACGCAGTATTTT
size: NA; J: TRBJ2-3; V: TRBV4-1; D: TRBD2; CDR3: CASLLLAVQYF; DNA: TGCGCCAGCCTTCTACTAGCGGTGCAGTATTTT
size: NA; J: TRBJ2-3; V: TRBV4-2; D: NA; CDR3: CASSQGPDTQYF; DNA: TGTGCCAGCAGCCAAGGGCCAGATACGCAGTATTTT
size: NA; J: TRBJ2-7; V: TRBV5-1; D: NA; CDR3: CASSHSREEGSEQYF; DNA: TGCGCCAGCAGCCACTCCCGGGAAGAGGGGAGCGAGCAGTACTTC
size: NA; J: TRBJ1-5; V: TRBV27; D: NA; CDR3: CASSFWPLGNQPQHF; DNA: TGTGCCAGCAGTTTCTGGCCGCTCGGCAATCAGCCCCAGCATTTT
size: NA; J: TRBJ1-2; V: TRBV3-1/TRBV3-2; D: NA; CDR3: CASSLLGGRKYYGYTF; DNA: TGTGCCAGCAGCCTACTAGGAGGCAGGAAATACTATGGCTACACCTTC
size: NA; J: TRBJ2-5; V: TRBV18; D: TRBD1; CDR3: CASSPSDRGPQYF; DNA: TGTGCCAGCTCACCCTCCGACAGGGGCCCCCAGTACTTC
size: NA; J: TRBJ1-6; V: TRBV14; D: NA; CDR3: CASSQSYGPGRVWGNSPLHF; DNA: TGTGCCAGCAGCCAATCTTATGGACCGGGGAGGGTATGGGGGAATTCACCCCTCCACTTT